The clone carrying this TCR beta chain was counted once. These data come from a study of blood T cell repertoires in COVID-19. Study information: Some COVID-19 samples were acute and others convalescent; all came from the United States, Italy and Spain. Sample material is recorded as cDNA or gDNA derived from T cells, B-cell-depleted T cells, or PBMCs.

Sequencing used immunoSEQ multiplex PCR; TCRdb keeps in-frame clones, though not all of them. Of 35,000 to 55,000 clones listed, 90% are singletons. The germline CDR1 and CDR2 sequences are MNHEY and SVGAGI. Trimming stripped 5 bases from V and 1 base from J, with 15 bases between. This CDR3 has 15 residues. Source material: peripheral blood. The TCR sequence derives from a man between 65 and 79 years old with active COVID-19. The V and J genes are TRBV6-5 and TRBJ2-7, with D perhaps TRBD1 (6 bases). In DNA form, the CDR3 reads TGTGCCAGCAGTCCTCTGGGGGCCGGATCCTACGAGCAGTACTTC. Its protein is CASSPLGAGSYEQYF.